This T cell receptor (beta chain) was identified during a study of CD8+CD57+ T cells in acquired aplastic anemia. Study as a whole: Each DNA sample taken from sorted CD4+ and CD8+ cells came to 3 to 4 ug on average. On average, healthy donors gave 10 million to 14 million reads for CD4+ cells.

General study findings and limits: Patient and control CD8+ Simpson's diversity was not significantly different.

As to this clonotype: Antigen unknown. The junction departs from germline at one end; a sequencing error may be responsible.

Germline V gene sequence: CDR1 SGHTA, CDR2 FQGNSA. The CDR3 is made up of 13 amino acids. Genomic DNA templated the TCR beta VDJ and CDR3 profiling. TCRdb independently ran MiXCR on the reads; one entry per CDR3 protein. The sample has roughly 420,000 distinct CDR3 sequences; around 68% are singletons. The material sequenced was sorted CD4+, CD8+, or CD8+CD57+ T cells (not recorded which) from PBMCs. The V and J genes are TRBV7-2 and TRBJ1-1; possibly TRBD1 for D (5 bases). This TCR was sampled from a human donor in good health, serving as a control. CDR3 DNA: TGTGCCAGCAGCATAGCCAGGGAGGATGAAGAGTTCTTT. Its translation: CASSIAREDEEFF.